One and the same sample provided the 28 T cell receptor beta chains below, sequenced in a study of T cell responses to AZD1222 COVID-19 vaccine. Sequencing used immunoSEQ multiplex PCR; TCRdb keeps in-frame clones, though not all of them. The profile covers roughly 110,000 clones, with nearly 90% appearing a single time and 4.8% taken by the ten largest. The material was peripheral blood, obtained 28 days after the second AZD1222 dose. These receptors were collected from an adult who received the AZD1222 COVID-19 vaccine.

This chain connects TRBV6-6 to TRBJ1-1; D possibly corresponds to TRBD1 (5 bases). The CDR3 sequence is 17 residues long. Trimming cost V 5 bases and J 0 bases, with 19 bases left between them. Looked up from germline, CDR1 is MNHNY and CDR2 is SVGAGI (reference sequence). The CDR3 bases are TGTGCCAGCAGTCCCTACCCGGGGCGAAAACTGAACACTGAAGCTTTCTTT. Translating it yields CASSPYPGRKLNTEAFF.

This clone was detected a few times. V is TRBV12-3 or TRBV12-4 and J is TRBJ1-1; no clear D. Trimming pared 3 bases from V and 1 base from J, leaving 6 bases between. This CDR3 has 13 amino acids. The DNA for the CDR3 is TGTGCCAGCAGTTTGGTTACGAACACTGAAGCTTTCTTT. It yields the protein CASSLVTNTEAFF.

The V gene is TRBV11-3, the J gene TRBJ1-2; D unclear. V lost 1 base and J lost 8, with 17 bases in between. The CDR3 covers 15 residues. Per the germline V gene, CDR1 is SGHNT and CDR2 is YENEEA. CDR3 loop: CASSLGVRSCRGYTF. CDR3 DNA: TGTGCCAGCAGCTTAGGGGTAAGATCATGCAGAGGCTACACCTTC.

The rearrangement joins TRBV4-3 to TRBJ1-6; no reliable D call. Trimming removed 0 bases from V and 3 bases from J, with 9 bases in between. Germline V CDR1 and CDR2: LGHNA, YSLEER. CDR3 length equals 16 residues. The CDR3 DNA reads as TGCGCCAGCAGCCAAGAATCGGGAGGCTATAATTCACCCCTCCACTTT. This codes for CASSQESGGYNSPLHF.

V usage is TRBV10-1 and J usage is TRBJ2-2; D might be TRBD1 (6 bases). Germline V gene sequence: CDR1 WNHNN, CDR2 SYGVQD (reference sequence). The CDR3 loop spans 14 amino acids. V lost 9 bases, J lost 5 bases, and 16 bases lay in between. CDR3 protein: CARTTTGSTGELFF. The CDR3 nucleotides read TGCGCCAGAACTACAACAGGGTCGACCGGGGAGCTGTTTTTT.

This clone was counted once. This chain uses TRBV3-1 (or the pseudogene TRBV3-2) with TRBJ1-4; 11 bases match TRBD1. CDR3 length: 19 amino acids. The ends lost 4 bases at V and 3 bases at J; junction bases unmatched: 13. Germline V gene sequence: CDR1 LGHDT, CDR2 YNNKEL (reference sequence). The CDR3 protein is CASSPLRTGGRVANEKLFF. DNA of the CDR3: TGTGCCAGCAGCCCACTCAGGACAGGGGGCAGGGTAGCTAATGAAAAACTGTTTTTT.

The chain carries TRBV19 and TRBJ1-2; possible D gene TRBD1, 6 bases. Between the trimmed V and J ends, which lost 5 bases and 5 bases, there was a span of 18 bases. The CDR3 totals 15 residues. Germline V CDR1 and CDR2: LNHDA, SQIVND (reference sequence). The CDR3 region has the DNA TGTGCCAGTAGTCCTGGGGGGGCTGAAGGGTATGGCTACACCTTC. This translates into CASSPGGAEGYGYTF.

The chain joins TRBV28 to TRBJ2-5; TRBD2 might be the D (7 bases). Germline loops: CDR1 MDHEN, CDR2 SYDVKM. V lost 7 bases and J lost 5, with 23 bases in between. CDR3 length equals 16 residues. The CDR3: CASTLERVGGGETQYF. The CDR3 nucleotides are TGTGCCAGCACCCTCGAAAGGGTAGGGGGAGGGGAGACCCAGTACTTC. Together with reference TRBV28 and TRBJ2-5, the CDR3 gives the full variable domain: DVKVTQSSRYLVKRTGEKVFLECVQDMDHENMFWYRQDPGLGLRLIYFSYDVKMKEKGDIPEGYSVSREKKERFSLILESASTNQTSMYLCASTLERVGGGETQYFGPGTRLLVL.

Only one count was recorded for this clone. The chain uses TRBV3-1 (or the pseudogene TRBV3-2) and TRBJ1-2; no definite D call. The CDR3 spans 14 residues. V lost 3 bases and J 4 bases, leaving 12 bases between the germline ends. Germline V gene data show CDR1 as LGHDT and CDR2 as YNNKEL (reference sequence). DNA for the CDR3: TGTGCCAGCAGCCATAGTCAGATATCCTATGGCTACACCTTC. The encoded protein is CASSHSQISYGYTF.

This clone was picked up one time. The genes are TRBV7-2 and TRBJ1-5, with 7 bases lining up with TRBD1. This CDR3 has 15 amino acids. Germline V gene data show CDR1 as SGHTA and CDR2 as FQGNSA. Unmatched junction bases numbered 7, after V lost 5 bases and J lost 3 bases. CDR3 region: CASSDRDSFNQPQHF. Written as DNA, the CDR3 is TGTGCCAGCAGCGACCGGGACAGCTTCAATCAGCCCCAGCATTTT.

V is TRBV6-2 or TRBV6-3 and J is TRBJ1-6; D uncertain. The germline CDR1 and CDR2 sequences are MNHEY and SVGEGT. Trimming took 6 bases from V and 7 from J, leaving 16 bases between them. CDR3 length: 15 amino acids. CDR3 protein: CASSPGRPSNSPLHF. CDR3 coding DNA: TGTGCCAGCAGCCCTGGACGCCCCTCAAATTCACCCCTCCACTTT.

The chain uses TRBV6-5 and TRBJ2-5; D not certain. CDR3 length equals 14 residues. The V gene's germline CDR1 is MNHEY and CDR2 SVGAGI. V was trimmed by 0 bases and J by 0 bases, leaving 5 bases between them. The CDR3 coding sequence is TGTGCCAGCAGTTACTCCCTAAACCAAGAGACCCAGTACTTC. Its protein product is CASSYSLNQETQYF.

This sequence joins TRBV7-3 and TRBJ2-4; possible D gene TRBD1, 5 bases. The CDR3 contains 15 residues. Trimming left V 0 bases short and J 2 bases short, with 8 bases between. CDR1 is SGHTA and CDR2 is FQGTGA in the germline V gene. The chain's CDR3 is CASSLTDSSKNIQYF. Here the CDR3 DNA reads TGTGCCAGCAGCTTAACAGACAGCTCCAAAAACATTCAGTACTTC.

This chain connects TRBV27 to TRBJ1-1; tentative D call: TRBD1 (5 bases). CDR1 MNHEY and CDR2 SMNVEV come from the germline V gene (reference sequence). The CDR3 is made up of 14 amino acids. Trimming pared 4 bases from V and 5 bases from J, leaving 14 bases between. In nucleotides, the CDR3 is TGTGCCAGCAGTTCTAGGGACGGGGAAACTGAAGCTTTCTTT. Protein: CASSSRDGETEAFF.

J is TRBJ1-1 and V is TRBV10-3; D ambiguous. CDR3 length: 11 amino acids. Germline CDR1 and CDR2: ENHRY and SYGVKD. V was pared by 6 bases and J by 5 bases, with 7 bases between. In nucleotides, the CDR3 is TGTGCCATCAGCGGCTGGACTGAAGCTTTCTTT. Encoded protein: CAISGWTEAFF.

The V call is TRBV7-6, the J call TRBJ2-3; D gene ambiguous. The CDR3 extends over 15 amino acids. From germline, CDR1 is SGHVS and CDR2 FNYEAQ. Trimming pared 0 bases from V and 2 bases from J, leaving 9 bases between. CDR3 DNA sequence: TGTGCCAGCAGCTTAGCCCACAAATTCACAGATACGCAGTATTTT. Its translation is CASSLAHKFTDTQYF.

This chain connects TRBV4-1 to TRBJ2-7; a weak D match, TRBD1 (6 bases). From germline, CDR1 is MGHRA and CDR2 YSYEKL. Trimming stripped 2 bases from V and 8 bases from J, with 22 bases between. CDR3 size: 16 residues. The CDR3 coding sequence is TGCGCCAGCAGCCAAACCGGGACAAATGGCGAGGAGAAGCAGTACTTC. It is translated as CASSQTGTNGEEKQYF.

This clone was recorded only once. V gene TRBV7-8 combines with J gene TRBJ2-1; possibly TRBD1 or TRBD2 for D (6 bases each). Germline V lookup: CDR1 SGHVS, CDR2 FQNEAQ. The CDR3 spans 17 residues. V gave up 2 bases and J gave up 5 bases, with 19 bases separating them. CDR3 nucleotide sequence: TGTGCCAGCAGCTTAAAGGGGGGCTACAAGGGGCACAATGAGCAGTTCTTC. It translates to CASSLKGGYKGHNEQFF. Filled out from reference TRBV7-8 and TRBJ2-1, the complete variable domain reads GAGVSQSPRYKVAKRGQDVALRCDPISGHVSLFWYQQALGQGPEFLTYFQNEAQLDKSGLPSDRFFAERPEGSVSTLKIQRTQQEDSAVYLCASSLKGGYKGHNEQFFGPGTRLTVL.

Comments on this clone: In the same sample, other DNA sequences code for this CDR3. This sequence joins TRBV19 and TRBJ1-1, with TRBD1 identical over 11 bases. The length of the CDR3 is 13 residues. V shed 8 bases, J shed 3 bases, and the junction held 2 bases outside the gene matches. The germline gives CDR1 LNHDA, CDR2 SQIVND (reference sequence). The CDR3 DNA reads TGTGCCAGTCGGGGACAGGGGGACACTGAAGCTTTCTTT. Amino acids: CASRGQGDTEAFF.

V gene TRBV9 combines with J gene TRBJ1-2; D unclear. The CDR3 is made up of 16 amino acids. Germline CDR1 is SGDLS and CDR2 is YYNGEE. Trimming shortened V by 0 bases and J by 0 bases, and 12 bases separated the two germline ends. The CDR3 nucleotides are TGTGCCAGCAGCGTAGAACTGGCAGGAGCTAACTATGGCTACACCTTC. The encoded protein is CASSVELAGANYGYTF.

The V and J genes are TRBV6-5 and TRBJ1-2; weak D call: TRBD1 (6 bases). The germline V and J ends were trimmed by 7 bases and 0 bases, with 15 bases remaining between them. CDR1 is MNHEY and CDR2 is SVGAGI in the germline V gene. The CDR3 runs to 15 residues. CDR3 nucleotides: TGTGCCAGCACCTTTGCAGGGGCCGCTAACTATGGCTACACCTTC. Its protein product is CASTFAGAANYGYTF.

The rearrangement uses TRBV9 and TRBJ1-1; 7 positions agree with TRBD1. Germline assignment: CDR1 SGDLS and CDR2 YYNGEE. This CDR3 contains 14 residues. As DNA, the CDR3 is TGTGCTTATCGGACAGGTTTTTTGAACACTGAAGCTTTCTTT. Residues: CAYRTGFLNTEAFF.

CDR3: CASSPDPPQETQYF. The CDR3 DNA follows: TGCGCCAGCAGCCCCGACCCCCCCCAAGAGACCCAGTACTTC. V usage is TRBV5-1 and J usage is TRBJ2-5; D remains ambiguous. Germline CDR1 and CDR2: SGHRS and YFSETQ. V was clipped by 4 bases and J by 1 base, with 11 bases between them. CDR3 length: 14 residues.

This clone was seen only a few times. The V call is TRBV7-6, the J call TRBJ2-2; 8 bases fit TRBD1. V gave up 6 bases and J gave up 1 base; unmatched junction bases: 4. Germline CDR1 reads SGHVS; CDR2 reads FNYEAQ. CDR3 length equals 15 residues. In DNA form, the CDR3 reads TGTGCCAGCAGACTGGACAGGGTGAACACCGGGGAGCTGTTTTTT. Its protein product is CASRLDRVNTGELFF.

This clone was observed a few times. V usage is TRBV2 and J usage is TRBJ2-7, with D unresolved. CDR1 is SNHLY and CDR2 is FYNNEI in the germline V gene. V was clipped by 3 bases and J by 4 bases, with 10 bases between them. The CDR3 sequence is 13 residues long. CDR3 residues: CASSDGGRYEQYF. The CDR3 bases are TGTGCCAGCAGTGACGGTGGTCGTTACGAGCAGTACTTC.

The V call is TRBV7-9, the J call TRBJ2-5; 9 nucleotides line up with TRBD2. CDR1 SEHNR and CDR2 FQNEAQ come from the germline V gene (reference sequence). The CDR3 totals 16 residues. Unmatched junction bases numbered 5, after V lost 0 bases and J lost 3 bases. This CDR3 is CASSLAPGLAKETQYF. The CDR3 DNA sequence: TGTGCCAGCAGCTTAGCCCCCGGACTAGCGAAAGAGACCCAGTACTTC.

This chain links TRBV4-2 with TRBJ2-5; 7 nucleotides align to TRBD1. Germline-derived CDR1 and CDR2 are LGHNA and YNFKEQ. Trimming cost V 5 bases and J 2 bases; bases outside gene matches: 8. CDR3 length: 15 residues. The CDR3 here is CASSEGRGNQETQYF. The CDR3 DNA reads as TGTGCCAGCAGCGAGGGCAGGGGGAATCAAGAGACCCAGTACTTC.

V is TRBV10-3 and J is TRBJ1-1; D is perhaps TRBD1 (5 bases). The V end was cut by 6 bases, the J end by 0 bases, with 14 bases between. The CDR3 runs 15 residues. From germline, CDR1 is ENHRY and CDR2 SYGVKD. CDR3 in amino acids: CAIRGGEGMNTEAFF. The CDR3 region has the DNA TGTGCCATCAGGGGGGGTGAGGGAATGAACACTGAAGCTTTCTTT.